The clone carrying this TCR beta chain registers medium-sized by frequency. Antigen: not known. One tube held mixed TRB-A and TRB-B primer pools for touch-down PCR. TCRdb reprocessed the multiplex PCR reads; each CDR3 protein has one entry and no DNA is given. This sample contains around 7,000 distinct CDR3 sequences. This record belongs to a study of T cell clusters in autoimmune cytopenias. Germline CDR1 is SQVTM and CDR2 is ANQGSEA. The CDR3 is 12 residues long. Each sample's input was around 250 ng genomic DNA, roughly 38,000 genome equivalents. General study points: TRB repertoire shifts in secondary cytopenia and chronic lymphocytic leukemia mostly reflected lymphoma, not autoimmunity.

This same sample was also taken into another study, of T cell repertoires in aging, cancer and after chemotherapy. That paper adds: Over several months to years, re-sampled healthy donor repertoires clearly shared clones. Loss of evenness, beyond lost richness, contributed to age-related TCR diversity decline in cancer patients. No conclusions about immunological memory after chemotherapy can be drawn from the repertoire data.

The TCR originated in a human donor in good health. This chain connects TRBV29-1 to TRBJ1-3. Sample: peripheral blood. CDR3 amino acids: CSVVDGGNTIYF. The whole variable domain, filled in from reference TRBV29-1 and TRBJ1-3, reads SAVISQKPSRDICQRGTSLTIQCQVDSQVTMMFWYRQQPGQSLTLIATANQGSEATYESGFVIDKFPISRPNLTFSTLTVSNMSPEDSSIYLCSVVDGGNTIYFGEGSWLTVV.